This T cell receptor beta chain was documented in a study of blood T cell repertoires in COVID-19. Turning to the study itself: Acute-phase and convalescent COVID-19 samples originated in the United States, Italy and Spain. Sources were T cells, B-cell-depleted T cells, or PBMCs; the material itself was cDNA or gDNA.

Trimming stripped 4 bases from V and 5 bases from J, with 10 bases between. Looked up from germline, CDR1 is KGHDR and CDR2 is SFDVKD. This CDR3 is built from 14 residues. The authors' processing: From reference gene primer amplification, estimates of nucleated cell counts were derived. Repertoires were generated with immunoSEQ multiplex PCR, while TCRdb's copy carries only in-frame clones and drops some. The V and J calls and the clone size are those of that table, but D and trimming were determined from the DNA. The repertoire has 87,000 or so clones, roughly 86% of them found once; the top ten carry around 7%.

Material for sequencing was peripheral blood. The chain has TRBV24-1 and TRBJ2-2; D possibly corresponds to TRBD1 (5 bases). The receptor's source is a human donor with acute or convalescent COVID-19. The donor label of this sample is uncertain. The CDR3 nucleotides are TGTGCCACCAGTGACCCAGGGTTGACCGGGGAGCTGTTTTTT. As protein: CATSDPGLTGELFF.